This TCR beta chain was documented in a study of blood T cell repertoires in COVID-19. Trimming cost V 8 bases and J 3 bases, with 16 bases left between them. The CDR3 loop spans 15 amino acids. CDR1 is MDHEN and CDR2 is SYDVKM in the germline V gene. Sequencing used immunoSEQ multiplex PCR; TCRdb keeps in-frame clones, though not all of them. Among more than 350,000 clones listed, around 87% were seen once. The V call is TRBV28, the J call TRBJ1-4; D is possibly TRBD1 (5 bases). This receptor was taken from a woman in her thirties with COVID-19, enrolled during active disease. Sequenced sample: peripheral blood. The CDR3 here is CASHSRGGANEKLFF. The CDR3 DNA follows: TGTGCCAGCCATTCCCGGGGGGGGGCTAATGAAAAACTGTTTTTT.